Listed here is a single T cell receptor beta chain. CDR1 LNHNV and CDR2 YYDKDF come from the germline V gene (reference sequence). V shed 1 base, J shed 2 bases, and the junction held 5 bases outside the gene matches. This CDR3 contains 18 residues. These data belong to a study of cytomegalovirus exposure and HLA in healthy donors. About the research overall: An early release of data contained roughly 86 million unique TCRs, which came from HLA-typed donors.

Use of 60 Vbeta and 13 Jbeta primers characterized the PCR. Source study methods: Some 11 million of the 80 million or so unique TCR beta chains counted in a later analysis were shared. Repertoires were generated with immunoSEQ multiplex PCR, while TCRdb's copy carries only in-frame clones and drops some. The DNA gave D and trimming, while V, J and clone size come from that table. The repertoire includes hundreds of thousands of clones, about 72% of them detected once, and over 3.5% sits in the top ten. These donors, healthy bone marrow donors, were studied. The receptor's source is a male donor in good health and CMV-seronegative. Material for sequencing was PBMCs. This chain connects TRBV15 to TRBJ2-3; 14 bases are a match to TRBD2. DNA for the CDR3: TGTGCCACCAGCAGAGGGGGACTAGCGGGAGTACCCACAGATACGCAGTATTTT. This translates into CATSRGGLAGVPTDTQYF.